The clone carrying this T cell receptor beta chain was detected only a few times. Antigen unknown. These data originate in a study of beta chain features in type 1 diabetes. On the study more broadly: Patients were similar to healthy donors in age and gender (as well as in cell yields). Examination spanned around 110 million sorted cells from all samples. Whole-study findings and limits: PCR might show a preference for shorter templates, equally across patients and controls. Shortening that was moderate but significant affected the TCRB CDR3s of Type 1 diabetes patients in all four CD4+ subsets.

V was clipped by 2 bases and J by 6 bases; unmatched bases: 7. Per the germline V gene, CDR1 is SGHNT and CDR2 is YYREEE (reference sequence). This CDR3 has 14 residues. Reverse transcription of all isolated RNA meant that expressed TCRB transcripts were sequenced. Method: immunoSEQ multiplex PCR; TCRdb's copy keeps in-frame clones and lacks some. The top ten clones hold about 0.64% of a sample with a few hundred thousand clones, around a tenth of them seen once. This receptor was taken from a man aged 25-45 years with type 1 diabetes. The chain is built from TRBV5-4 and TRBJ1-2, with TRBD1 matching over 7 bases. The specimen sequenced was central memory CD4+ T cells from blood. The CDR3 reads CASSLVLGTDGYTF. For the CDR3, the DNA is TGTGCCAGCAGCTTAGTGTTAGGGACAGATGGCTACACCTTC.